Presented here are 8 T cell receptor beta chains from one specimen sequenced in a study of blood T cell repertoires in COVID-19. Assay used: immunoSEQ multiplex PCR; TCRdb lists only in-frame clones, some missing. The sample holds 300,000 to 400,000 clones; roughly 85% are singletons and the top ten take just over 7%. The sample consisted of peripheral blood. These receptors were collected from a human donor in a cohort sampled during active COVID-19.

V gene TRBV7-9 combines with J gene TRBJ2-1; D is uncertain. Trimming removed 5 bases at V and 12 bases at J, with 14 bases between. Looked up from germline, CDR1 is SEHNR and CDR2 is FQNEAQ (reference sequence). CDR3 size: 12 residues. DNA for the CDR3: TGTGCCAGCAGCCCTGGCACTCGCGGGCAGTTCTTC. Protein product: CASSPGTRGQFF.

The rearrangement links TRBV10-3 to TRBJ2-7, with unresolved D. V lost 6 bases and J 0 bases, leaving 3 bases between the germline ends. This CDR3 is built from 11 residues. Per the germline V gene, CDR1 is ENHRY and CDR2 is SYGVKD. The CDR3 sequence is CAISSSYEQYF. In nucleotides, the CDR3 is TGTGCCATCAGCTCCTCCTACGAGCAGTACTTC.

The V and J genes are TRBV24-1 and TRBJ1-2; the match to TRBD1 covers 9 bases. The CDR3 covers 14 residues. The germline V gene encodes CDR1 KGHDR and CDR2 SFDVKD. V trimming: 9 bases; J trimming: 4 bases; junction bases outside the gene matches: 8. CDR3 DNA: TGTGCCACCGGAGGGGGACAGGGTGGCTATGGCTACACCTTC. Translating gives CATGGGQGGYGYTF.

The rearrangement uses TRBV7-9 and TRBJ2-1; D remains ambiguous. The V gene's germline CDR1 is SEHNR and CDR2 FQNEAQ (reference sequence). The V gene lost 0 bases and the J gene lost 9 bases, with 15 bases spanning the gap. There are 15 residues in the CDR3. The CDR3 sequence: CASSLATRITSEQFF. The CDR3 DNA reads TGTGCCAGCAGCTTAGCTACCAGGATCACGAGTGAGCAGTTCTTC.

The V gene is TRBV27, the J gene TRBJ1-1; TRBD1 aligns across 9 bases. The junction had 4 bases not matched to a gene; V was cut back by 2 bases and J by 6 bases. Germline CDR1 is MNHEY and CDR2 is SMNVEV (reference sequence). The CDR3 extends over 14 amino acids. The CDR3: CASSLQQGAAEAFF. The CDR3 region has the DNA TGTGCCAGCAGTTTACAACAGGGGGCCGCTGAAGCTTTCTTT.

The chain carries TRBV25-1 and TRBJ2-3, with 9 bases fitting TRBD2. The CDR3 loop spans 17 amino acids. Germline-derived CDR1 and CDR2 are MGHDK and SYGVNS. V gave up 1 base and J gave up 2 bases; unmatched junction bases: 7. The CDR3 region is CASSELGKRGVTDTQYF. CDR3 nucleotide sequence: TGTGCCAGCAGTGAATTAGGGAAGCGGGGGGTCACAGATACGCAGTATTTT.

The chain links TRBV7-8 to TRBJ1-6, with D unclear. Germline assignment: CDR1 SGHVS and CDR2 FQNEAQ. Trimming shortened V by 4 bases and J by 1 base, and 5 bases separated the two germline ends. The CDR3 consists of 14 residues. The DNA of the CDR3 is TGTGCCAGCAGCTGGGAGTCCTATAATTCACCCCTCCACTTT. It is translated as CASSWESYNSPLHF.

The V and J genes are TRBV7-6 and TRBJ2-5, with D perhaps TRBD1 (5 bases). Trimming removed 1 base at V and 0 bases at J, with 6 bases between. Germline V lookup: CDR1 SGHVS, CDR2 FNYEAQ. There are 14 residues in the CDR3. The CDR3 DNA reads TGTGCCAGCAGCTTAGGACAGAACCAAGAGACCCAGTACTTC. Protein: CASSLGQNQETQYF.